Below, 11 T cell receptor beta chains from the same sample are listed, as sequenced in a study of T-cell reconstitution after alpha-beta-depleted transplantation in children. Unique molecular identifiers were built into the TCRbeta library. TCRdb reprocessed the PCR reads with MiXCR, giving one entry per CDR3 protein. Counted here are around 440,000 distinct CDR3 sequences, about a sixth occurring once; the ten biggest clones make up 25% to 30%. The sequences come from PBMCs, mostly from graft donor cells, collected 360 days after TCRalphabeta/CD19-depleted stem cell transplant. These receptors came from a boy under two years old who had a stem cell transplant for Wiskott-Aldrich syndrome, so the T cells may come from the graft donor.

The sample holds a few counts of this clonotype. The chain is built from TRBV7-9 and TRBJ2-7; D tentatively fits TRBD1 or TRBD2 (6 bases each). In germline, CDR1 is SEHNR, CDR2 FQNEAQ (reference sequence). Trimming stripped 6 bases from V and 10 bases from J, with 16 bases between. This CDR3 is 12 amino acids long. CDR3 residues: CASRWDMGLQYF. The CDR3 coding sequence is TGTGCCAGCAGATGGGACATGGGACTTCAGTACTTC.

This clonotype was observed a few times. Here the CDR3 reads CASSQVGLAGGLLDEQFF. CDR3 DNA sequence: TGCGCCAGCAGCCAAGTAGGACTAGCGGGAGGGCTCTTGGATGAGCAGTTCTTC. The chain links TRBV4-3 to TRBJ2-1; 15 nucleotides match TRBD2. Germline lookup yields CDR1 LGHNA and CDR2 YSLEER. Unmatched junction bases numbered 9, after V lost 1 base and J lost 8 bases. The CDR3 is 18 residues long.

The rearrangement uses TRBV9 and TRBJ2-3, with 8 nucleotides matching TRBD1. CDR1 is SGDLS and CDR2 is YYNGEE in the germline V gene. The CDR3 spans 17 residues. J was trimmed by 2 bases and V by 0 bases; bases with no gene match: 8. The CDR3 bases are TGTGCCAGCAGCGTAGGAGCCGGGACAGGACACACAGATACGCAGTATTTT. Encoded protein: CASSVGAGTGHTDTQYF.

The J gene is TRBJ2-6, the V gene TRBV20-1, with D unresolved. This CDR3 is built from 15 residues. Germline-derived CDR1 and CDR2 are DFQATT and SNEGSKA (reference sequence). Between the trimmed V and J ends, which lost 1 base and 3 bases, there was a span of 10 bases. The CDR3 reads CSARVPPGGANVLTF. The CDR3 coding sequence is TGCAGTGCTAGAGTCCCCCCCGGTGGGGCCAACGTCCTGACTTTC.

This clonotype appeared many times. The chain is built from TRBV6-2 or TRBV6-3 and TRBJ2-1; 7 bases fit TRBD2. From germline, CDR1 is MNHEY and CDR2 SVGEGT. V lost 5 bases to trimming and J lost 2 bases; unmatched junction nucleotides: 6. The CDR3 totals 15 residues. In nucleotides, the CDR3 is TGTGCCAGCAGTCTACTAGCGAAAACCTACAATGAGCAGTTCTTC. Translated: CASSLLAKTYNEQFF.

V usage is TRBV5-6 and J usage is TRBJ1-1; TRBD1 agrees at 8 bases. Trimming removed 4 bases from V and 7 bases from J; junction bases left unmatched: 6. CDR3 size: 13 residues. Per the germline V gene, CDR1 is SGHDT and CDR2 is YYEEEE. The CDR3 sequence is CASSATGVSEAFF. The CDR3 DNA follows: TGTGCCAGCAGCGCGACAGGGGTCAGTGAAGCTTTCTTT.

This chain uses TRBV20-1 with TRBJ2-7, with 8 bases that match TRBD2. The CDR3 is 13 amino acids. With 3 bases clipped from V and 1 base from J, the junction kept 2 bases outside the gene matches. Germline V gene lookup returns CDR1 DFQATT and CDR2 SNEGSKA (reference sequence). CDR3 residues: CSARRGVSYEQYF. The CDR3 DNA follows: TGCAGTGCTAGGCGGGGGGTATCCTACGAGCAGTACTTC.

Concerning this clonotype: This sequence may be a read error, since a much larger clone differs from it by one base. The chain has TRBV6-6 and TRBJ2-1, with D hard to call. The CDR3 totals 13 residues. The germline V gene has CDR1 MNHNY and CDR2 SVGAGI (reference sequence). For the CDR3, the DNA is TGTGCCAGCAGCCTTACCCCCTACAATGATCAGTTCTTC. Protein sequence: CASSLTPYNDQFF.

As DNA, the CDR3 is TGTGCCAGCAGTTCCTCCGGGACTAGCGGGTTTTGGAGGGAAGAGACCCAGTACTTC. Amino acids: CASSSSGTSGFWREETQYF. The chain joins TRBV28 to TRBJ2-5, with 12 bases matching TRBD2. The V gene end was trimmed by 4 bases and the J gene end by 3 bases; junction bases not matched to a gene: 15. This CDR3 is built from 19 residues. Germline CDR1 is MDHEN and CDR2 is SYDVKM.

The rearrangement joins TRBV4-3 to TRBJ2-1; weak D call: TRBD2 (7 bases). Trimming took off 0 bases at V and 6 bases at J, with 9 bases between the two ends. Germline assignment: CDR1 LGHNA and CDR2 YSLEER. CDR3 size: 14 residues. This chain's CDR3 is CASSQDAGANEQFF. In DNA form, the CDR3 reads TGCGCCAGCAGCCAAGATGCGGGGGCCAATGAGCAGTTCTTC.

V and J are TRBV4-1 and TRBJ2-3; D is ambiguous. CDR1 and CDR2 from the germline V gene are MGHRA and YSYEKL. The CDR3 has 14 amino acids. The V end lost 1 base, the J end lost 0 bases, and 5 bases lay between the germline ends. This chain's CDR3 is CASSQVTSTDTQYF. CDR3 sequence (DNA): TGCGCCAGCAGCCAAGTGACTAGCACAGATACGCAGTATTTT.